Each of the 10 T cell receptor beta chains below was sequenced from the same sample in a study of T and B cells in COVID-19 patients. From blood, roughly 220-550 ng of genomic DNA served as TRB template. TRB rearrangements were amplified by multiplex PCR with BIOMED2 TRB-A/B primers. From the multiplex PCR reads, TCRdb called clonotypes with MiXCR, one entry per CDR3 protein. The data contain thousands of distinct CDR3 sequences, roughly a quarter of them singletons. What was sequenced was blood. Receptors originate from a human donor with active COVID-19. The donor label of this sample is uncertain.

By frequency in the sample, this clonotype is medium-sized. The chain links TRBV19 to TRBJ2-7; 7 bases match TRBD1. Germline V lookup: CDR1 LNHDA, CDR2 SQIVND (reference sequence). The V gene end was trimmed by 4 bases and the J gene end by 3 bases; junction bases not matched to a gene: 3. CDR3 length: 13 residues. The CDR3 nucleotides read TGTGCCAGTAGTACCGGACAGGTCTACGAGCAGTACTTC. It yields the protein CASSTGQVYEQYF.

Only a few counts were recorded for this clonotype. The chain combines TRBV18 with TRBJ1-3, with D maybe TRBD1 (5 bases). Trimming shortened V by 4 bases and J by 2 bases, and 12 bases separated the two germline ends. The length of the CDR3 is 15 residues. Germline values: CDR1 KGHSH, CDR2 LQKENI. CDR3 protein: CASSRAGTPGNTIYF. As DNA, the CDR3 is TGTGCCAGCTCACGCGCCGGGACCCCTGGAAACACCATATATTTT.

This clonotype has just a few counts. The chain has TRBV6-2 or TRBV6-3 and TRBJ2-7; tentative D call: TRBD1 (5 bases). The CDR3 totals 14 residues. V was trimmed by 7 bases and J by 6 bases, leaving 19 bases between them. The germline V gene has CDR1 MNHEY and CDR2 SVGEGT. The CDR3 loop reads CASTHPRVSGEQYF. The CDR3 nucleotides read TGTGCCAGCACCCACCCCAGGGTATCCGGCGAGCAGTACTTC.

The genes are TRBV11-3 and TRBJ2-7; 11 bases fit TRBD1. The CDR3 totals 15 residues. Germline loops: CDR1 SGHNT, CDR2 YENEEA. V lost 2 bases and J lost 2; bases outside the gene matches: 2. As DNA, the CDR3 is TGTGCCAGCAGCTTACCGGGACAGGGGGCCTACGAGCAGTACTTC. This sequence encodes CASSLPGQGAYEQYF. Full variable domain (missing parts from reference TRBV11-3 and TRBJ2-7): EAGVVQSPRYKIIEKKQPVAFWCNPISGHNTLYWYLQNLGQGPELLIRYENEEAVDDSQLPKDRFSAERLKGVDSTLKIQPAELGDSAVYLCASSLPGQGAYEQYFGPGTRLTVT.

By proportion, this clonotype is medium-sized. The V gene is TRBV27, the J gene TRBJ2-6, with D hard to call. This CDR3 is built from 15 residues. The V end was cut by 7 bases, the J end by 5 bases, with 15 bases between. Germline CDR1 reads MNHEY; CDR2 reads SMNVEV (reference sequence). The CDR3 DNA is TGTGCCAGCACTCCGACGGCGTATAGGGCCAACGTCCTGACTTTC. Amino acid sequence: CASTPTAYRANVLTF.

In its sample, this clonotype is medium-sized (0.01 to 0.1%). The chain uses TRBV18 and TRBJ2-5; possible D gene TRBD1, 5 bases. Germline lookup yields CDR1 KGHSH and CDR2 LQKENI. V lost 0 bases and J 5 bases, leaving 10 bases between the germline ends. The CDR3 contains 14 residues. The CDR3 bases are TGTGCCAGCTCACCACCGCCAGGGCGGGAGACCCAGTACTTC. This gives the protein CASSPPPGRETQYF.

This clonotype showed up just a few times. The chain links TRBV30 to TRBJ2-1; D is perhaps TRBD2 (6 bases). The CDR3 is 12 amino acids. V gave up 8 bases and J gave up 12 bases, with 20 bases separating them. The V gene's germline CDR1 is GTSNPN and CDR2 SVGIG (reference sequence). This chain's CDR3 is CALGGALRGQFF. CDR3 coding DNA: TGTGCCCTAGGAGGGGCCCTTAGGGGGCAGTTCTTC.

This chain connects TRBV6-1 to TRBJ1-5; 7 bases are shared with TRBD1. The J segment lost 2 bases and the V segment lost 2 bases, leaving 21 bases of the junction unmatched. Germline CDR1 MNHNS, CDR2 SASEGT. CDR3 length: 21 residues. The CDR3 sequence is CASSEKRGQGVFFVGNQPQHF. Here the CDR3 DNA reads TGTGCCAGCAGTGAAAAAAGGGGCCAGGGGGTTTTCTTCGTCGGCAATCAGCCCCAGCATTTT.

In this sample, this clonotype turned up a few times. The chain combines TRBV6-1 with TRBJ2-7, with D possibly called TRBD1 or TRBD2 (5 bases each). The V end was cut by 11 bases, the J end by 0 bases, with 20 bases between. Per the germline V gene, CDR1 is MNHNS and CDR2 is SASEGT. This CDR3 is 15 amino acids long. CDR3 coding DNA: TGTGCCGGGACGCCCGGGACGGCAAGCTCCTACGAGCAGTACTTC. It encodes CAGTPGTASSYEQYF.

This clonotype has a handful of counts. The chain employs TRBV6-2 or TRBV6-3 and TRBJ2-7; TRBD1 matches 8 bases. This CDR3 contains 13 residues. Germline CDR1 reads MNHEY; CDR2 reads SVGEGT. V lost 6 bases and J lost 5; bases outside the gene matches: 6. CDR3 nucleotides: TGTGCCAGCAGACGGACAGGGACGGACGAGCAGTACTTC. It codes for CASRRTGTDEQYF.